The next 4 T cell receptor beta chains were all read from a single sample in a study of shared clonotypes between healthy human individuals. Profiled with immunoSEQ multiplex PCR; TCRdb holds only in-frame clones, not every one. The table shows about 490,000 clones, with 76% occurring only once. Sequencing was done on a sample of PBMCs. These TCRs come from a woman between 40 and 55 years old in good health. Some clones in this sample may be carry-over from other donors' samples.

The chain uses TRBV7-2 and TRBJ2-7; the match to TRBD1 covers 12 bases. In germline, CDR1 is SGHTA, CDR2 FQGNSA. J was trimmed by 8 bases and V by 5 bases; bases with no gene match: 10. CDR3 size: 15 residues. CDR3 nucleotides: TGTGCCAGCAGCGACCCCGGGACAGGGGGCTTGAAGCAGTACTTC. Encoded protein: CASSDPGTGGLKQYF.

The CDR3 DNA reads as TGCGCCAGCAGCGGCGGGCCCTCGAACACTGAAGCTTTCTTT. Protein: CASSGGPSNTEAFF. The J gene is TRBJ1-1, the V gene TRBV5-1; D remains unclear. Germline V CDR1 and CDR2: SGHRS, YFSETQ. The CDR3 totals 14 residues. Trimming pared 4 bases from V and 1 base from J, leaving 11 bases between.

This clone was seen more than once but under ten times. In DNA form, the CDR3 reads TGTGCCAGCAGGCCCAGCGGTTTAAACACCGGGGAGCTGTTTTTT. Translating it yields CASRPSGLNTGELFF. The rearrangement joins TRBV27 to TRBJ2-2; possible D gene TRBD2, 5 bases. The V and J ends lost 6 bases and 2 bases respectively, with 13 bases between them. The CDR3 extends over 15 amino acids. The germline CDR1 and CDR2 sequences are MNHEY and SMNVEV (reference sequence).

The rearrangement uses TRBV30 and TRBJ2-2; 9 bases agree with TRBD1. Trimming at V came to 8 bases and at J to 1 base, leaving 8 bases not matched to a gene. Germline V gene sequence: CDR1 GTSNPN, CDR2 SVGIG (reference sequence). The CDR3 covers 15 residues. The CDR3 sequence is CAARDRALNTGELFF. In DNA form, the CDR3 reads TGTGCCGCCCGGGACAGGGCATTGAACACCGGGGAGCTGTTTTTT.